Shown below are 29 T cell receptor beta chains from a single sample sequenced in a study of blood T cells in healthy people across ages. Combining a sample-barcoded 5' primer with a J-beta primer mix, a second PCR ran for 7 to 11 cycles. TCRdb redid the calling of the 5' RACE reads with MiXCR, one entry per CDR3 protein. The data show hundreds of thousands of distinct CDR3 sequences, about 48% seen once. The sequencing sample was made of blood. These receptor sequences come from a man at least 80 years old in good health.

CDR3 protein: CASTPLAGGPYEQYF. In DNA, the CDR3 is TGTGCCAGCACTCCCCTTGCGGGAGGGCCCTACGAGCAGTACTTC. The rearrangement uses TRBV7-9 and TRBJ2-7; TRBD2 matches at 9 bases. From germline, CDR1 is SEHNR and CDR2 FQNEAQ (reference sequence). Unmatched junction bases numbered 9, after V lost 7 bases and J lost 2 bases. This CDR3 contains 15 residues.

This clonotype has a handful of counts. The V and J genes are TRBV7-2 and TRBJ1-5; TRBD1 agrees at 9 bases. CDR3 length equals 14 residues. J gave up 3 bases and V 5 bases, and 2 bases lay outside the gene matches. Per germline, CDR1 SGHTA and CDR2 FQGNSA. The CDR3 protein is CASSRDRVNQPQHF. The DNA of the CDR3 is TGTGCCAGCAGCCGGGACAGGGTCAATCAGCCCCAGCATTTT.

Here the CDR3 reads CASSGISGTGEETQYF. DNA for the CDR3: TGTGCCAGCAGTGGGATCTCCGGGACAGGGGAAGAGACCCAGTACTTC. J is TRBJ2-5 and V is TRBV12-3 or TRBV12-4; 10 bases fit TRBD1. The CDR3 sequence is 16 residues long. Trimming removed 5 bases from V and 3 bases from J; junction bases left unmatched: 9.

The genes are TRBV11-2 and TRBJ2-3; D possibly uses TRBD1 or TRBD2 (7 bases each). Germline CDR1 is SGHAT and CDR2 is FQNNGV. The germline V and J ends were trimmed by 6 bases and 14 bases, with 33 bases remaining between them. The CDR3 covers 17 residues. As DNA, the CDR3 is TGTGCCAGCAGGAGCCTCGGTGGGAGGGCCCGGGACAGATACGCGTATTTT. This gives the protein CASRSLGGRARDRYAYF.

The CDR3 sequence is CATSDGLAGAYEQYF. In DNA, the CDR3 is TGTGCCACCAGTGACGGGCTAGCGGGAGCATACGAGCAGTACTTC. The rearrangement joins TRBV24-1 to TRBJ2-7; 10 bases line up with TRBD2. The CDR3 contains 15 residues. Trimming removed 4 bases from V and 4 bases from J; junction bases left unmatched: 6. The germline V gene encodes CDR1 KGHDR and CDR2 SFDVKD.

This clonotype was observed a few times. V gene TRBV20-1 combines with J gene TRBJ1-1; D gene unclear. CDR1 and CDR2 (germline): DFQATT, SNEGSKA (reference sequence). Trimming cost V 0 bases and J 1 base, with 9 bases left between them. The CDR3 is made up of 14 amino acids. CDR3 amino acids: CSARDSGGNTEAFF. The DNA for the CDR3 is TGCAGTGCTAGAGATAGCGGAGGGAACACTGAAGCTTTCTTT.

Worth noting for this clonotype: The junction departs from the called germline gene at one end, perhaps through a read error. The J gene is TRBJ2-1, the V gene TRBV18, with 12 bases identical to TRBD1. Germline loops: CDR1 KGHSH, CDR2 LQKENI. This CDR3 region has 17 residues. In nucleotides, the CDR3 is TGTGCCAGCTCACCACCGGGGGACAGGGGGCCCTACAATGAGCGGTTCTTC. Its protein product is CASSPPGDRGPYNERFF.

This clonotype was seen once. V and J are TRBV10-2 and TRBJ2-1; D may correspond to TRBD1 or TRBD2 (6 bases each). CDR3 length: 13 residues. V dropped 6 bases and J dropped 7 bases, with 13 bases sitting between them. Per germline, CDR1 WSHSY and CDR2 SAAADI. This chain's CDR3 is CASRGRGRNEQFF. The CDR3 nucleotides are TGCGCCAGCAGGGGACGGGGGCGGAATGAGCAGTTCTTC.

The chain combines TRBV7-2 with TRBJ2-7; 7 nucleotides agree with TRBD2. From germline, CDR1 is SGHTA and CDR2 FQGNSA. CDR3 length equals 14 residues. V gave up 5 bases and J gave up 3 bases; unmatched junction bases: 7. The CDR3 DNA reads TGTGCCAGCAGCGGGTCCGGGAGGTACTACGAGCAGTACTTC. It specifies CASSGSGRYYEQYF.

J is TRBJ2-2 and V is TRBV5-1; D not resolved. Per germline, CDR1 SGHRS and CDR2 YFSETQ. The CDR3 spans 15 residues. The V gene lost 2 bases and the J gene lost 7 bases, with 15 bases spanning the gap. The CDR3 reads CASSFNPRSDGELFF. DNA of the CDR3: TGCGCCAGCAGCTTCAACCCACGATCTGACGGGGAGCTGTTTTTT.

This clonotype was counted once. V is TRBV27 and J is TRBJ2-7, with 11 bases fitting TRBD2. This CDR3 is 18 amino acids long. CDR1 and CDR2 from the germline V gene are MNHEY and SMNVEV (reference sequence). The trim removed 6 bases at V and 1 base at J, leaving 14 bases unmatched. The CDR3 spells CASSRTKGLAVSSYEQYF. The CDR3 nucleotides are TGTGCCAGCAGCCGAACCAAGGGACTAGCGGTTTCTTCCTACGAGCAGTACTTC.

This chain connects TRBV9 to TRBJ2-3; TRBD1 might be the D (6 bases). CDR1 is SGDLS and CDR2 is YYNGEE in the germline V gene. There are 19 residues in the CDR3. V lost 4 bases to trimming and J lost 1 base, with 25 bases between them. CDR3 protein: CASSTRTGTPEWGTDTQYF. DNA of the CDR3: TGTGCCAGCAGCACGAGAACCGGGACACCGGAGTGGGGCACAGATACGCAGTATTTT. Complete variable domain (other parts from reference TRBV9 and TRBJ2-3): DSGVTQTPKHLITATGQRVTLRCSPRSGDLSVYWYQQSLDQGLQFLIQYYNGEERAKGNILERFSAQQFPDLHSELNLSSLELGDSALYFCASSTRTGTPEWGTDTQYFGPGTRLTVL.

The chain is built from TRBV7-3 and TRBJ2-5; 7 positions agree with TRBD2. The CDR3 length is 13 residues. Germline CDR1 and CDR2: SGHTA and FQGTGA. The ends lost 5 bases at V and 3 bases at J; junction bases unmatched: 3. In DNA form, the CDR3 reads TGTGCCAGCAGCCCGGGGACTAAAGAGACCCAGTACTTC. Translating gives CASSPGTKETQYF.

The chain joins TRBV3-1 to TRBJ2-7, with TRBD1 matching 10 bases. V dropped 2 bases and J dropped 3; count of bases not matched to a gene: 7. Per germline, CDR1 LGHDT and CDR2 YNNKEL (reference sequence). This CDR3 has 16 residues. The CDR3 nucleotides are TGTGCCAGCAGCCAATTGGGTGGACAGGGGGGCTACGAGCAGTACTTC. Its protein is CASSQLGGQGGYEQYF.

The rearrangement links TRBV15 to TRBJ2-4; TRBD2 aligns across 12 bases. V lost 2 bases and J lost 6; bases outside the gene matches: 8. The CDR3 contains 17 residues. Germline CDR1 is LNHNV and CDR2 is YYDKDF (reference sequence). Written as DNA, the CDR3 is TGTGCCACCAGCAGAAATCCTAGCGGGAGGGAGGGAAACATTCAGTACTTC. Its protein is CATSRNPSGREGNIQYF.

The V gene is TRBV29-1, the J gene TRBJ1-1; no definite D call. The ends were cut back, 4 bases at V and 11 bases at J, with 14 bases in the middle. The CDR3 spans 11 residues. The V gene's germline CDR1 is SQVTM and CDR2 ANQGSEA. The CDR3 loop reads CSVAVLQWAFF. For the CDR3, the DNA is TGCAGCGTTGCTGTCCTACAATGGGCTTTCTTT.

This chain connects TRBV18 to TRBJ2-3, with D possibly being TRBD1 or TRBD2 (5 bases each). The CDR3 spans 16 residues. V was cut by 2 bases and J by 14 bases, with 26 bases left in between. CDR1 is KGHSH and CDR2 is LQKENI in the germline V gene. The DNA for the CDR3 is TGTGCCAGCTCACCAAAAACCGGGACGCAACACAGATACGCGTATTTT. It codes for CASSPKTGTQHRYAYF.

The rearrangement joins TRBV6-1 to TRBJ1-6, with 7 bases identical to TRBD1. The CDR3 length is 15 residues. The germline CDR1 and CDR2 sequences are MNHNS and SASEGT. The ends lost 2 bases at V and 8 bases at J; junction bases unmatched: 6. The CDR3 DNA sequence: TGTGCCAGCAGTGAACAGGACAGGCTGGATTCACCCCTCCACTTT. Its protein product is CASSEQDRLDSPLHF.

The rearrangement joins TRBV6-9 to TRBJ2-4, with D perhaps TRBD1 (6 bases). The J call could be wrong; TRBJ2-7 is a better fit for the DNA end. CDR3 size: 13 residues. Germline V gene lookup returns CDR1 MNHGY and CDR2 SVAAGI. The CDR3: CASSLGDKDEQYF. The CDR3 nucleotides read TGTGCCAGCAGTTTAGGGGACAAAGACGAGCAGTACTTC.

V and J are TRBV12-3 or TRBV12-4 and TRBJ1-6, with TRBD1 as a possible D gene (5 bases). Trimming shortened V by 2 bases and J by 10 bases, and 21 bases separated the two germline ends. The CDR3 consists of 17 residues. The chain's CDR3 is CASSLSIGGINLSPLHF. The CDR3 nucleotides are TGTGCCAGCAGTTTAAGCATTGGGGGAATCAATCTATCACCCCTCCACTTT.

The CDR3 DNA reads as TGCAGTGCTACGACTAGCAGGGGGGGGGTCCAAGAGACCCAGTACTTC. Amino acids: CSATTSRGGVQETQYF. This chain connects TRBV20-1 to TRBJ2-7; D is tentatively TRBD1 or TRBD2 (7 bases each). The tail of the sequence fits TRBJ2-5 better, so the J call may be wrong. The V gene's germline CDR1 is DFQATT and CDR2 SNEGSKA (reference sequence). The CDR3 is made up of 16 amino acids.

There are a few counts of this clonotype. The V and J genes are TRBV9 and TRBJ2-3; unclear D gene. Per germline, CDR1 SGDLS and CDR2 YYNGEE. The CDR3 extends over 14 amino acids. V gave up 0 bases and J gave up 14 bases, with 19 bases separating them. The CDR3 protein is CASSVDDGNRYAYF. The CDR3 region has the DNA TGTGCCAGCAGCGTAGATGATGGAAACAGATACGCGTATTTT.

The rearrangement uses TRBV6-1 and TRBJ2-3; D may be TRBD1 or TRBD2 (5 bases each). Trimming took off 7 bases at V and 11 bases at J, with 31 bases between the two ends. The CDR3 is 17 amino acids. CDR1 and CDR2 from the germline V gene are MNHNS and SASEGT. The CDR3 nucleotides read TGTGCCAGCACTCCGTTTAGGCGAGGGGCCCTCAAGTATGAGCAGTATTTT. It translates to CASTPFRRGALKYEQYF.

This clonotype was seen a handful of times. The chain uses TRBV21-1 and TRBJ1-5. TRBV21-1 is a documented pseudogene. This CDR3 spans 15 amino acids. CDR3 region: CASSKGFGSNQPQHF. The CDR3 DNA sequence: TGTGCCAGCAGCAAAGGGTTCGGCAGCAATCAGCCCCAGCATTTT.

There are a few counts of this clonotype. The gene calls are TRBV11-1 and TRBJ1-1; no reliable D call. This CDR3 comprises 13 residues. Trimming took off 4 bases at V and 8 bases at J, with 14 bases between the two ends. Germline V gives CDR1 SGHAT, CDR2 FQDESV (reference sequence). In nucleotides, the CDR3 is TGTGCCAGCAGCTCTATACGGCCCCGCGAAGCTTTCTTT. Its translation: CASSSIRPREAFF.

This clonotype is a singleton in its sample. V is TRBV30 and J is TRBJ2-7, with D unresolved. There are 12 residues in the CDR3. V was clipped by 1 base and J by 3 bases, with 7 bases between them. Germline CDR1 reads GTSNPN; CDR2 reads SVGIG (reference sequence). The CDR3 DNA follows: TGTGCCTGGAGTGACGGTTACTACGAGCAGTACTTC. Its protein is CAWSDGYYEQYF.

This clonotype has more than one count but fewer than ten. The V gene is TRBV10-3, the J gene TRBJ2-3; TRBD2 matches at 11 bases. From germline, CDR1 is ENHRY and CDR2 SYGVKD. The CDR3 runs to 14 residues. Trimming took 2 bases from V and 10 from J; bases not matched to a gene: 5. The CDR3 region is CAISEGTSGRAQYF. In nucleotides, the CDR3 is TGTGCCATCAGTGAGGGGACTAGCGGCCGGGCGCAGTATTTT.

This clonotype was detected a few times. The rearrangement uses TRBV7-9 and TRBJ2-6; D is perhaps TRBD2 (6 bases). Germline CDR1 and CDR2: SEHNR and FQNEAQ (reference sequence). The CDR3 totals 16 residues. With 5 bases removed from V and 4 bases from J, the gap between germline ends came to 15 bases. The CDR3 protein is CASSRRRDRGANVLTF. Here the CDR3 DNA reads TGTGCCAGCAGCCGAAGGAGGGACCGCGGGGCCAACGTCCTGACTTTC.

This chain uses TRBV11-3 with TRBJ2-1; 7 bases agree with TRBD1. Losses at the gene ends were 5 bases for V and 13 bases for J; bases not matched to a gene: 11. CDR1 is SGHNT and CDR2 is YENEEA in the germline V gene. The CDR3 sequence is 13 residues long. CDR3 DNA sequence: TGTGCCAGCAGCCCCAGGGACAGCCCGCAACAGTTCTTC. It specifies CASSPRDSPQQFF.